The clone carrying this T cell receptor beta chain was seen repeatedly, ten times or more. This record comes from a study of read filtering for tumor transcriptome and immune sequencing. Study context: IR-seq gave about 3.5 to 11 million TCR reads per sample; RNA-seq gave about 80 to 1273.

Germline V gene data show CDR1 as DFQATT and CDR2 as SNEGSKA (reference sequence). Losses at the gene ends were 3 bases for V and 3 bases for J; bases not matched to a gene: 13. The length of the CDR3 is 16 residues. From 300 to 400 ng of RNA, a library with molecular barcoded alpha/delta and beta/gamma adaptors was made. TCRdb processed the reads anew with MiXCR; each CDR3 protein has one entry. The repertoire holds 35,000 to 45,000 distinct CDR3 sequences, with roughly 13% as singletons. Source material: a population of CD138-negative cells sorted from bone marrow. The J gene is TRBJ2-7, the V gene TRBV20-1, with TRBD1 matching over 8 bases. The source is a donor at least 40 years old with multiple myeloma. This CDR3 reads CSARGPRDRTGYEQYF. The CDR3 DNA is TGCAGTGCTAGGGGGCCCCGGGACAGGACGGGCTACGAGCAGTACTTC.